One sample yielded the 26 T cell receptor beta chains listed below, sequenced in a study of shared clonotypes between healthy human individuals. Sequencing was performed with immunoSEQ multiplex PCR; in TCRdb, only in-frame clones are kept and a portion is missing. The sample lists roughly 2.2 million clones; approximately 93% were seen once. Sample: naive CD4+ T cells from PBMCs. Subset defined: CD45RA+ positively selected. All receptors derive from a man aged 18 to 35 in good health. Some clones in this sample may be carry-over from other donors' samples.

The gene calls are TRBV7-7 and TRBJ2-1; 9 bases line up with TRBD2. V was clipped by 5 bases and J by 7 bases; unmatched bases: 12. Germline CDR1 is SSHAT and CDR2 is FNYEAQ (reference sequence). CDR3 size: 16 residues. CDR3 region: CASSPTIAGGGNEQFF. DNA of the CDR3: TGTGCCAGCAGCCCCACCATCGCGGGAGGGGGAAATGAGCAGTTCTTC.

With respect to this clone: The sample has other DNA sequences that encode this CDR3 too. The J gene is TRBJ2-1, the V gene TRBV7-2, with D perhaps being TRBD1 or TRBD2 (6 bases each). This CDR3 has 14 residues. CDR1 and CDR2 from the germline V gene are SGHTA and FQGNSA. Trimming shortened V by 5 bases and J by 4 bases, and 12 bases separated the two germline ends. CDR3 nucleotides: TGTGCCAGCAGCCTCGAGGGGGGATACAATGAGCAGTTCTTC. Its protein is CASSLEGGYNEQFF.

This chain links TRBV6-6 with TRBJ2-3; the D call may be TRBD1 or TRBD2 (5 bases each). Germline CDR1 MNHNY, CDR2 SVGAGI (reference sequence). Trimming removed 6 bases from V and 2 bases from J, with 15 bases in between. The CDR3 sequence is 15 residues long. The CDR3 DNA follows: TGTGCCAGCAGCATATCCGGGACCCCCACAGATACGCAGTATTTT. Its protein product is CASSISGTPTDTQYF.

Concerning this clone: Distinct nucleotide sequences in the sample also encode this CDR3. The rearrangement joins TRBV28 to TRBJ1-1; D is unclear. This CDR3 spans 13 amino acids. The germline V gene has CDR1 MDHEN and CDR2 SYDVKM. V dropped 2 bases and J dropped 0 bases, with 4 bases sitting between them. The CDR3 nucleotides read TGTGCCAGCAGTTTACGGGTGAACACTGAAGCTTTCTTT. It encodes CASSLRVNTEAFF.

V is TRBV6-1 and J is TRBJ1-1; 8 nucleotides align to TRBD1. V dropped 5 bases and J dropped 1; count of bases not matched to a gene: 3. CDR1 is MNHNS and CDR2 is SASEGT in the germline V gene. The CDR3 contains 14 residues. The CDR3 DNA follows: TGTGCCAGCAGTCGACAGGGGTCGAACACTGAAGCTTTCTTT. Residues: CASSRQGSNTEAFF.

CDR3 in DNA: TGTGCCAGCAGTCAACTGTGGGACGCTGCAATTGGCTACACCTTC. Translated: CASSQLWDAAIGYTF. The rearrangement uses TRBV28 and TRBJ1-2; a weak D match, TRBD1 (5 bases). Per the germline V gene, CDR1 is MDHEN and CDR2 is SYDVKM. This CDR3 is built from 15 residues. The V gene lost 5 bases and the J gene lost 7 bases, with 20 bases spanning the gap.

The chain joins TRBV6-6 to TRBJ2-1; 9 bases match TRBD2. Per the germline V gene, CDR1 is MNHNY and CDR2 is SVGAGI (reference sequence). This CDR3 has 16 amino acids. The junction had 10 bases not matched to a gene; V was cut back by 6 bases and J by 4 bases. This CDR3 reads CASRPSGTSSYNEQFF. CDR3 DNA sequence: TGTGCCAGCAGACCATCCGGGACTAGCTCTTACAATGAGCAGTTCTTC.

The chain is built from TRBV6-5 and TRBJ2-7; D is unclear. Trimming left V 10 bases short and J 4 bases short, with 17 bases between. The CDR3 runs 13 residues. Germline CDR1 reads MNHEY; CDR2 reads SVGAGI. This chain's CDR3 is CATKIVSSYEQYF. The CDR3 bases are TGTGCCACCAAAATAGTTTCATCTTACGAGCAGTACTTC.

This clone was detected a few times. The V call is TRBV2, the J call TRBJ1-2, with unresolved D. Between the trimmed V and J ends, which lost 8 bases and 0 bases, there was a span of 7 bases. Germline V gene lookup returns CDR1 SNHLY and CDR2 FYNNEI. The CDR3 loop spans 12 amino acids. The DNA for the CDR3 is TGTGCCAGCGACGTGTCTAACTATGGCTACACCTTC. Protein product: CASDVSNYGYTF. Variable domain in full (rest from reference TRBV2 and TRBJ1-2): EPEVTQTPSHQVTQMGQEVILRCVPISNHLYFYWYRQILGQKVEFLVSFYNNEISEKSEIFDDQFSVERPDGSNFTLKIRSTKLEDSAMYFCASDVSNYGYTFGSGTRLTVV.

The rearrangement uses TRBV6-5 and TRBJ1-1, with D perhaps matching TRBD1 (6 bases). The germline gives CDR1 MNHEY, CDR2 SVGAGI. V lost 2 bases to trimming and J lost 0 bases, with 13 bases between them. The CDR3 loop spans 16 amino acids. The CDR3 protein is CASSYGGQPMNTEAFF. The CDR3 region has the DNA TGTGCCAGCAGTTACGGCGGACAGCCCATGAACACTGAAGCTTTCTTT.

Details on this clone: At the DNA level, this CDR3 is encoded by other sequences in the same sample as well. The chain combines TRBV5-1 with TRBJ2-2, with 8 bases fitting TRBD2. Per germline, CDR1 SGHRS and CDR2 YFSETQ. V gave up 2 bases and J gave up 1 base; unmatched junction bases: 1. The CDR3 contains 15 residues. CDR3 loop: CASSFTSGNTGELFF. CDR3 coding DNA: TGCGCCAGCAGCTTTACTAGCGGGAACACCGGGGAGCTGTTTTTT.

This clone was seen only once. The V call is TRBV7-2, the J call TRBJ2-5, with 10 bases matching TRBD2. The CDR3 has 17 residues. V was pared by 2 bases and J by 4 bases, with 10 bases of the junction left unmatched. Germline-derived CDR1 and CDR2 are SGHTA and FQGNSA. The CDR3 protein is CASSLSLAGAGRETQYF. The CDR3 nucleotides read TGTGCCAGCAGCTTATCTCTAGCGGGAGCGGGTAGAGAGACCCAGTACTTC.

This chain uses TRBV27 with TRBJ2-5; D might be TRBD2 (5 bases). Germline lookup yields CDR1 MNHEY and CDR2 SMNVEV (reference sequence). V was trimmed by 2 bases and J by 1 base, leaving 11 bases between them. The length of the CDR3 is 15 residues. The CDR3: CASSLRAEAQETQYF. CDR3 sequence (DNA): TGTGCCAGCAGTTTAAGAGCGGAGGCCCAAGAGACCCAGTACTTC.

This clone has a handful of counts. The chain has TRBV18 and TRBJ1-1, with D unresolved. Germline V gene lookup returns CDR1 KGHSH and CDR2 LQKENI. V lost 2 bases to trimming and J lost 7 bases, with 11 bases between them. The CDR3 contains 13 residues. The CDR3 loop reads CASSPSQQIEAFF. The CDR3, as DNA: TGTGCCAGCTCACCATCGCAGCAGATTGAAGCTTTCTTT.

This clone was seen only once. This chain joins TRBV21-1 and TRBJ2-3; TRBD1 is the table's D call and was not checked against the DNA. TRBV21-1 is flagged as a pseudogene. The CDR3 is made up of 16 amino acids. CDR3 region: CASSKAGHSLADTQYF. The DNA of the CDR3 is TGTGCCAGCAGCAAAGCGGGACACAGCTTGGCAGATACGCAGTATTTT.

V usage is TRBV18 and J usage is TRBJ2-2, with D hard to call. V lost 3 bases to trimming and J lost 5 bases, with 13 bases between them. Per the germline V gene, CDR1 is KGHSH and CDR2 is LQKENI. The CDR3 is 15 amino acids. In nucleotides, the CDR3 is TGTGCCAGCTCACCGTCGAGGCTAGGGACCGGGGAGCTGTTTTTT. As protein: CASSPSRLGTGELFF.

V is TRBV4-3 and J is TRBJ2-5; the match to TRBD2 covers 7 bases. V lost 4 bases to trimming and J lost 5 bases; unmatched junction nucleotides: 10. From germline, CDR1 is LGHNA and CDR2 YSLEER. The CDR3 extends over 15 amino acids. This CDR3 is CASSRFGGLGETQYF. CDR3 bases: TGCGCCAGCAGCCGCTTCGGGGGGTTGGGGGAGACCCAGTACTTC.

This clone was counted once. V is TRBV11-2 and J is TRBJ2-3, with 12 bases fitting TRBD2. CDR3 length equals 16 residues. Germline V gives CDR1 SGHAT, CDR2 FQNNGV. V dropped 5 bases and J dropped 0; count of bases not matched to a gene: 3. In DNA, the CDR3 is TGTGCCAGCAGCGCAGGACTAGCGGGAAGCACAGATACGCAGTATTTT. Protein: CASSAGLAGSTDTQYF. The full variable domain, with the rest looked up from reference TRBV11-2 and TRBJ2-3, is EAGVAQSPRYKIIEKRQSVAFWCNPISGHATLYWYQQILGQGPKLLIQFQNNGVVDDSQLPKDRFSAERLKGVDSTLKIQPAKLEDSAVYLCASSAGLAGSTDTQYFGPGTRLTVL.

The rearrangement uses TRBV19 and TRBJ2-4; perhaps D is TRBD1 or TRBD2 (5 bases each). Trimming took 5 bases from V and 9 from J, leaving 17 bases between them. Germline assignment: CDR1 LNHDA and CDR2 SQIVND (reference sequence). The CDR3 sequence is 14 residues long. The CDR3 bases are TGTGCCAGTAGTGCCTTCAGGGAGTCTGTCATTCAGTACTTC. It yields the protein CASSAFRESVIQYF.

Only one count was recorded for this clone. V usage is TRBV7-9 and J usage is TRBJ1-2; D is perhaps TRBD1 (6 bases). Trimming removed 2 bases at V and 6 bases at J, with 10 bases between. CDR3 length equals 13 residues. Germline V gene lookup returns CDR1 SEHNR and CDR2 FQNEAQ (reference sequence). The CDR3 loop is CASSLLQGHGYTF. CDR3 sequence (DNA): TGTGCCAGCAGCTTATTACAGGGTCATGGCTACACCTTC. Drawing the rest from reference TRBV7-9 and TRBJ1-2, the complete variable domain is DTGVSQNPRHKITKRGQNVTFRCDPISEHNRLYWYRQTLGQGPEFLTYFQNEAQLEKSRLLSDRFSAERPKGSFSTLEIQRTEQGDSAMYLCASSLLQGHGYTFGSGTRLTVV.

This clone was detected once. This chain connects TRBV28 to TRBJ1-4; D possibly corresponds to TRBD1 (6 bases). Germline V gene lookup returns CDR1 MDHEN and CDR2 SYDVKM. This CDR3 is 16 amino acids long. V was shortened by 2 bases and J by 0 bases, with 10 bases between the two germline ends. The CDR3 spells CASSLGGAPTNEKLFF. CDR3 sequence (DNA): TGTGCCAGCAGTTTAGGGGGGGCGCCAACTAATGAAAAACTGTTTTTT.

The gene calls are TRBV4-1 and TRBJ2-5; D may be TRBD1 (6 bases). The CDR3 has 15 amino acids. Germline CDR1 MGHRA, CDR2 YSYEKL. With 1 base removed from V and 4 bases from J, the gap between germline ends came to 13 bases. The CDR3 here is CASSQVRSTGETQYF. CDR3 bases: TGCGCCAGCAGCCAAGTCCGGTCGACAGGAGAGACCCAGTACTTC.

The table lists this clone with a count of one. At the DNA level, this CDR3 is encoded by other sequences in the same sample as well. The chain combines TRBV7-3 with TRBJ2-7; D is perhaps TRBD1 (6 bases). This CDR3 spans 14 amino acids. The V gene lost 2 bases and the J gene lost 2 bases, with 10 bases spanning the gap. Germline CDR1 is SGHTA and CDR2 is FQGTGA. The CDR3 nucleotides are TGTGCCAGCAGCTTATTAGGGGGTCCCTACGAGCAGTACTTC. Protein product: CASSLLGGPYEQYF.

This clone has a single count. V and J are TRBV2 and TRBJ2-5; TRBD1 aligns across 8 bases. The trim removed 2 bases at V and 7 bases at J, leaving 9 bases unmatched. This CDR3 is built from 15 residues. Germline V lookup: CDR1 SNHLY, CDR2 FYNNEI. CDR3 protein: CASSERGTGQWTQYF. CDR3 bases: TGTGCCAGCAGTGAAAGGGGGACAGGTCAATGGACCCAGTACTTC.

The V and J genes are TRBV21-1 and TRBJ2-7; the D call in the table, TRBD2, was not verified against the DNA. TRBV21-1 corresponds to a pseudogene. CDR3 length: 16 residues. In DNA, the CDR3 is TGTGCCAGCAGCGAAGGGGAGGGGCCGAGCTCCTACGAGCAGTACTTC. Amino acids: CASSEGEGPSSYEQYF.

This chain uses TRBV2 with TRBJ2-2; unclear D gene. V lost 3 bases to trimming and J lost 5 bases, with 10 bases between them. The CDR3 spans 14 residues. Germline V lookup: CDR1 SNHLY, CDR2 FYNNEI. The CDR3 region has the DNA TGTGCCAGCAGTGACGGTATAGTTACCGGGGAGCTGTTTTTT. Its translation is CASSDGIVTGELFF.